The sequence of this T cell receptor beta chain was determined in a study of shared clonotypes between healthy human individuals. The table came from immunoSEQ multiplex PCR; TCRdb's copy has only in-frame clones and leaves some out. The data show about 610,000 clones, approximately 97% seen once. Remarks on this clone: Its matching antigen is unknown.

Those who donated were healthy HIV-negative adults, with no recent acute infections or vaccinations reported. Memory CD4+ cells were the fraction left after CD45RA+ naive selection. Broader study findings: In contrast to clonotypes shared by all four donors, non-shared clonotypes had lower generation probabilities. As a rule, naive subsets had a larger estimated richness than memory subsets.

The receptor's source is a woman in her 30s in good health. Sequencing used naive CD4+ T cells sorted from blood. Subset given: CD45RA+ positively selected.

The CDR3 sequence: CASSRDRVVQPQHF. The CDR3 bases are TGTGCCAGCAGCCGGGACAGGGTTGTTCAGCCCCAGCATTTT. The chain joins TRBV28 to TRBJ1-5; 9 positions match TRBD1. After removal of 6 bases from V and 6 bases from J, the junction contained 6 bases not matched to a gene. This CDR3 has 14 residues. Germline loops: CDR1 MDHEN, CDR2 SYDVKM. The full variable domain, rest sourced from reference TRBV28 and TRBJ1-5, is DVKVTQSSRYLVKRTGEKVFLECVQDMDHENMFWYRQDPGLGLRLIYFSYDVKMKEKGDIPEGYSVSREKKERFSLILESASTNQTSMYLCASSRDRVVQPQHFGDGTRLSIL.